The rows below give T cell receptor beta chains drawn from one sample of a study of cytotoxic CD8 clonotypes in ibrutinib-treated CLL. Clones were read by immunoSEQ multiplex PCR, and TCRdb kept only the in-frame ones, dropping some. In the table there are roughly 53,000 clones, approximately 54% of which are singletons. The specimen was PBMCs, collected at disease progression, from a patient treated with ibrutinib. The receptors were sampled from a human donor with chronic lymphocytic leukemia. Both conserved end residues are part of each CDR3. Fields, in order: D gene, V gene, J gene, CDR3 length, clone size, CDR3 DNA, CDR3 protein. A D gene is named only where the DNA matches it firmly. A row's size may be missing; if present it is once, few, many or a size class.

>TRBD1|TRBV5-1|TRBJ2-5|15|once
TGCGCCAGCAGCATGGGACAGAGCCCCCAATGGGCCCAGTACTTC
CASSMGQSPQWAQYF
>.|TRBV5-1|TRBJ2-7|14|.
TGCGCCAGCAGCTACGGCACGGGCTCCTACGAGCAGTACTTC
CASSYGTGSYEQYF
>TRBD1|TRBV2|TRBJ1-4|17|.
TGTGCCAGCAGTGGGGGGACAGGGGGACCGGAGGATGAAAAACTGTTTTTT
CASSGGTGGPEDEKLFF
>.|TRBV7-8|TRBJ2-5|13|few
TGTGCCAGCAGCTTAGGCAGACGAGAGACCCAGTACTTC
CASSLGRRETQYF
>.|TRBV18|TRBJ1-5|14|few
TGTGCCAGCTCACCAGGGGTTGGGAATCAGCCCCAGCATTTT
CASSPGVGNQPQHF
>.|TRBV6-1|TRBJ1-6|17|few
TGTGCCAGCAGTGCCCCGGACGGGAGCTCCTATAATTCACCCCTCCACTTT
CASSAPDGSSYNSPLHF
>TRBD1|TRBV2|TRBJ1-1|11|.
TGTGCCAGCACCATGACAGGGGAAGCTTTCTTT
CASTMTGEAFF
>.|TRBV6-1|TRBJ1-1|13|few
TGTGCCAGCAGTGAAGCCTTAGGGGTAATGGCTTTCTTT
CASSEALGVMAFF
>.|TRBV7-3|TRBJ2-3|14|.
TGTGCCAGCAGCTTAGGGACTAGCACAGATACGCAGTATTTT
CASSLGTSTDTQYF
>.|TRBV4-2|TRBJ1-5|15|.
TGTGCCAGCAGCCAAGGGCCTTATAGCAATCAGCCCCAGCATTTT
CASSQGPYSNQPQHF
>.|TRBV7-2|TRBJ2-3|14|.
TGTGCCAGCAGCTTAGCACCCCGTCCAGATACGCAGTATTTT
CASSLAPRPDTQYF
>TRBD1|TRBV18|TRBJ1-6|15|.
TGTGCCAGCTCGGCGCCCGGGACAGGGATTTCACCCCTCCACTTT
CASSAPGTGISPLHF
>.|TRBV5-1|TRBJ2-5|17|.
TGCGCCAGCAGCCTGGGGGGTCCGGGCCCAGGGAGCGAGACCCAGTACTTC
CASSLGGPGPGSETQYF
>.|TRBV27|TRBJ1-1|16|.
TGTGCCAGCAGTTTAAATGGAAGGGGGTGGAACACTGAAGCTTTCTTT
CASSLNGRGWNTEAFF
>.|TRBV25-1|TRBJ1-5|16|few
TGTGCCAGCAGTGAAGGGGGGTCAGGTCTCAATCAGCCCCAGCATTTT
CASSEGGSGLNQPQHF